Listed below are T cell receptor beta chains from one sample, sequenced in a study of cytomegalovirus exposure and HLA in healthy donors. Here immunoSEQ multiplex PCR was the method, and the copy in TCRdb shows in-frame clones only, minus some. The data contain more than 85,000 clones, around 85% of them seen just once; the ten biggest clones take up less than 2%. Input material: PBMCs. Receptors originate from a man aged 40-55 years in good health and CMV-seronegative. CDR3s leave out the opening cysteine and the closing phenylalanine or tryptophan.

J gene: TRBJ2-2; V gene: TRBV6-5; CDR3 protein: ASRGAGGPTGELF
J gene: TRBJ1-6; V gene: TRBV5-1; CDR3 protein: ASSLGSGGGNSPLH
J gene: TRBJ2-2; V gene: TRBV9; CDR3 protein: ASSVGPSGTGELF
J gene: TRBJ1-6; V gene: TRBV30; CDR3 protein: AWSPPRASWTPLH
J gene: TRBJ2-5; V gene: TRBV5-1; CDR3 protein: ASSPRGLETQY
J gene: TRBJ2-5; V gene: TRBV7-9; CDR3 protein: ASSLRQLQETQY
J gene: TRBJ1-3; V gene: TRBV30; CDR3 protein: AWSSRTAGNTIY
J gene: TRBJ2-1; V gene: TRBV2; CDR3 protein: ASKAGGPSEQF
J gene: TRBJ1-1; V gene: TRBV19; CDR3 protein: ASSIDPRTEAF
J gene: TRBJ2-1; V gene: TRBV9; CDR3 protein: ASSVRPSGSSYNEQF
J gene: TRBJ1-2; V gene: TRBV19; CDR3 protein: ASTGTSYPNYGYT
J gene: TRBJ2-7; V gene: TRBV9; CDR3 protein: ASSPRTGGNYEQY
J gene: TRBJ2-7; V gene: TRBV2; CDR3 protein: ASPLGGESHEQY
J gene: TRBJ2-7; V gene: TRBV2; CDR3 protein: ASRNSGGLLEQY
J gene: TRBJ1-2; V gene: TRBV4-3; CDR3 protein: ASSQGQGLEGGYT
J gene: TRBJ1-1; V gene: TRBV13; CDR3 protein: ASSLGLGWERNTEAF
J gene: TRBJ2-3; V gene: TRBV7-6; CDR3 protein: ASSLGAGGGGTDTQY
J gene: TRBJ2-3; V gene: TRBV7-9; CDR3 protein: ASSFPGLAAESDTQY
J gene: TRBJ2-3; V gene: TRBV28; CDR3 protein: ASSLQTYTQY
J gene: TRBJ1-6; V gene: TRBV30; CDR3 protein: AWDRARQRENSPLH
J gene: TRBJ1-4; V gene: TRBV6-1; CDR3 protein: ASRQVLERNEKLF
J gene: TRBJ1-1; V gene: TRBV28; CDR3 protein: ASSLVGRETEAF
J gene: TRBJ2-2; V gene: TRBV9; CDR3 protein: ASSTRLANTGELF
J gene: TRBJ1-2; V gene: TRBV7-8; CDR3 protein: ASSLNQGGHYGYT
J gene: TRBJ1-3; V gene: TRBV19; CDR3 protein: ASSSRRGSGNTIY
J gene: TRBJ1-4; V gene: TRBV28; CDR3 protein: ASSFSAGANEKLF
J gene: TRBJ1-6; V gene: TRBV5-1; CDR3 protein: ASSLPGDNSPLH
J gene: TRBJ1-6; V gene: TRBV5-1; CDR3 protein: ASSGDRGKDSPLH
J gene: TRBJ1-2; V gene: TRBV4-1; CDR3 protein: ASSQSGQLPYT
J gene: TRBJ2-7; V gene: TRBV15; CDR3 protein: ATSRDQGQFGGEQY
J gene: TRBJ2-7; V gene: TRBV29-1; CDR3 protein: SVVRGSVIDEQY
J gene: TRBJ2-7; V gene: TRBV2; CDR3 protein: ASGPDRRYEQY
J gene: TRBJ1-1; V gene: TRBV28; CDR3 protein: AVLSRDRGRRTEAF
J gene: TRBJ1-2; V gene: TRBV6-1; CDR3 protein: ASRTGGVGYGYT
J gene: TRBJ2-2; V gene: TRBV4-3; CDR3 protein: ASSRAGLLNTGELF
J gene: TRBJ2-7; V gene: TRBV5-1; CDR3 protein: ASSGQKRDEQY
J gene: TRBJ1-5; V gene: TRBV4-1; CDR3 protein: ASSQDGTGTADNQPQH
J gene: TRBJ2-3; V gene: TRBV5-4; CDR3 protein: ASSLRSSTDTQY
J gene: TRBJ2-1; V gene: TRBV5-1; CDR3 protein: ASSQGQGASLALSLGEQF
J gene: TRBJ2-3; V gene: TRBV2; CDR3 protein: ASSGRAVRTDTQY
J gene: TRBJ2-5; V gene: TRBV10-3; CDR3 protein: AISGGGGTQY
J gene: TRBJ1-2; V gene: TRBV28; CDR3 protein: ASTGERVYGYT
J gene: TRBJ1-2; V gene: TRBV5-5; CDR3 protein: ASLQGGLNYGYT
J gene: TRBJ1-1; V gene: TRBV7-2; CDR3 protein: ASSQRTGPSTEAF
J gene: TRBJ1-1; V gene: TRBV5-1; CDR3 protein: ASREGQGNTEAF
J gene: TRBJ2-1; V gene: TRBV30; CDR3 protein: AWSAGQGAIDEQF
J gene: TRBJ1-5; V gene: TRBV6-6; CDR3 protein: ASSYGGAGQPQH
J gene: TRBJ1-6; V gene: TRBV4-1; CDR3 protein: ASSQDILRNSPLH
J gene: TRBJ1-5; V gene: TRBV6-1; CDR3 protein: ASSEGLGDQPQH
J gene: TRBJ2-7; V gene: TRBV28; CDR3 protein: ASSLGHTYEQY
J gene: TRBJ2-7; V gene: TRBV28; CDR3 protein: ASSRIRGLEQY
J gene: TRBJ2-7; V gene: TRBV28; CDR3 protein: ASSLGQINYEQY
J gene: TRBJ1-5; V gene: TRBV2; CDR3 protein: ASSDGVQPQH
J gene: TRBJ1-1; V gene: TRBV6-5; CDR3 protein: ASSYSKDRGSAF
J gene: TRBJ2-1; V gene: TRBV5-1; CDR3 protein: ASSLWDSYNEQF
J gene: TRBJ2-1; V gene: TRBV15; CDR3 protein: ATHRPTTSAGENYNEQF
J gene: TRBJ1-1; V gene: TRBV6-5; CDR3 protein: ASSSVNTEAF
J gene: TRBJ2-1; V gene: TRBV29-1; CDR3 protein: SVEGGSIAGVGNEQF
J gene: TRBJ1-1; V gene: TRBV4-3; CDR3 protein: ASSQDSGKNTEAF
J gene: TRBJ1-2; V gene: TRBV29-1; CDR3 protein: SVAATYGYT